Included here is one T cell receptor beta chain sequence, with context. Its antigen remains unidentified. These data are taken from a study of shared clonotypes between healthy human individuals. Germline values: CDR1 KGHSH, CDR2 LQKENI. V was pared by 5 bases and J by 4 bases, with 8 bases of the junction left unmatched. The CDR3 is 15 residues long. General observations from the study: Clonotype sharing among donors likely depends on sequencing depth. Several donors shared 5% to 5.5% of their naive CD4 clonotypes.

The protocol was immunoSEQ multiplex PCR, while the TCRdb copy is restricted to in-frame clones and leaves out a portion. The sample lists around 1.1 million clones, 78% occurring once. The chain employs TRBV18 and TRBJ1-1; 9 bases are a match to TRBD1. Sequencing was performed on memory CD4+ T cells from PBMCs. The subset was: CD45RA-negative fraction. The TCR originated in a man younger than 35 in good health. Some clones in this sample may be carry-over from other donors' samples. The CDR3 DNA reads as TGTGCCAGCTCAGGAAACAGGGGGCTGGGCACTGAAGCTTTCTTT. Amino acid sequence: CASSGNRGLGTEAFF. Looking up the rest from reference TRBV18 and TRBJ1-1 gives the full variable domain: NAGVMQNPRHLVRRRGQEARLRCSPMKGHSHVYWYRQLPEEGLKFMVYLQKENIIDESGMPKERFSAEFPKEGPSILRIQQVVRGDSAAYFCASSGNRGLGTEAFFGQGTRLTVV.